This TCR beta chain was found in a study of T cells in Graves' hyperthyroidism and ophthalmopathy. This clonotype was counted ten times or more. RNA transcripts provided the source from which TCR beta CDR3 regions were amplified. Researchers ran a first-round RT-PCR on the TCR CDR3 using the HTBI primer set. TCRdb re-analysed the multiplex PCR reads in MiXCR, keeping a single row per CDR3 protein. The table records nearly 600,000 distinct CDR3 sequences, around 14% of them present only once. Per germline, CDR1 MDHEN and CDR2 SYDVKM. J gave up 6 bases and V 3 bases, and 7 bases lay outside the gene matches. There are 14 residues in the CDR3.

This clonotype was sampled from a young woman with Graves' hyperthyroidism that later progressed to Graves' ophthalmopathy. This chain connects TRBV28 to TRBJ1-2, with 7 bases identical to TRBD1. Material: blood. The CDR3 region has the DNA TGTGCCAGCAGTTTCCGACAGGGCCTTAATGGCTACACCTTC. Residues: CASSFRQGLNGYTF.